This T cell receptor beta chain was identified in a study of beta chain features in type 1 diabetes. Study-level background: Age and gender were similar between patients and healthy donors, as were cell yields. General study points: When Type 1 diabetes patients were examined, their TCRB CDR3s proved moderately but significantly shorter in all four CD4+ subsets.

A word on this clone: Its antigen is unknown.

Since all of the isolated RNA was reverse transcribed, expressed TCRB transcripts were what got sequenced. TCRdb's copy holds only in-frame clones and misses some; the assay was immunoSEQ multiplex PCR. In the table there are 680,000 or so clones, roughly 13% of which are singletons. The sequence derives from a man younger than 35 with type 1 diabetes. Sequences were obtained from naive CD4+ T cells from blood.

The CDR3 coding sequence is TGCAGCGTTGTACGTCAGGCAGTCACTGAAGCTTTCTTT. It is translated as CSVVRQAVTEAFF. V usage is TRBV29-1 and J usage is TRBJ1-1; D not resolved. CDR1 is SQVTM and CDR2 is ANQGSEA in the germline V gene. The CDR3 sequence is 13 residues long. Trimming took 4 bases from V and 4 from J, leaving 13 bases between them.